This T cell receptor (beta chain) was profiled in a study of cytomegalovirus exposure and HLA in healthy donors. Study observations and caveats: Later analysis suggested most CMV-associated TCR beta chains were HLA-restricted.

It was with 60 Vbeta and 13 Jbeta primers that the PCR ran. Original methodology: Some 11 million shared chains were among the approximately 76 million unique TCR beta chains that a later analysis counted. Clones were sequenced by immunoSEQ multiplex PCR, and TCRdb holds only the in-frame ones, with some missing. V, J and clone size are taken as reported in that table, and D and trimming were inferred from the DNA itself. The sample has about 170,000 clones; approximately 80% are singletons. From germline, CDR1 is MGHDK and CDR2 SYGVNS. The V gene end was trimmed by 6 bases and the J gene end by 6 bases; junction bases not matched to a gene: 9. This CDR3 is 14 amino acids long. Note on this clone: Its antigen remains unknown.

The clonotype comes from a male donor in good health and CMV-seronegative. The rearrangement uses TRBV25-1 and TRBJ2-7, with 9 bases fitting TRBD1. The sample was PBMCs. The CDR3 DNA is TGTGCCAGCAGCCATTACGGGACAGGGAGCGAGCAGTACTTC. As protein: CASSHYGTGSEQYF.